The sequence of this T cell receptor beta chain was determined in a study of early T cells in non-severe SARS-CoV-2 infection. TCRdb independently ran MiXCR on the 5' RACE reads; one entry per CDR3 protein. The sample carries about 21,000 distinct CDR3 sequences, 5% to 6% recorded once. V was clipped by 8 bases and J by 9 bases, with 14 bases between them. Germline lookup yields CDR1 MNHEY and CDR2 SVGEGT. This CDR3 has 12 amino acids. Details on this clonotype: A much larger clonotype is one base distant, so this may be a read error.

The material was whole blood, obtained at baseline. J is TRBJ2-1 and V is TRBV6-2 or TRBV6-3; a weak D match, TRBD1 (5 bases). The clonotype originates from an adult who was a healthcare worker with PCR-confirmed SARS-CoV-2 infection or an uninfected control (not recorded which). CDR3 protein: CASSPRTFEQFF. As DNA, the CDR3 is TGTGCCAGCTCCCCCAGGACATTTGAGCAGTTCTTC.